The source of this TCR beta chain is a study of blood T cell repertoires in COVID-19. The assay was immunoSEQ multiplex PCR, and TCRdb's table has in-frame clones only and misses some. Of a few hundred thousand clones listed, 87% were seen once; the top ten hold around 9.3%. Germline V gene sequence: CDR1 SGHRS, CDR2 YFSETQ. This CDR3 spans 14 amino acids. V shed 0 bases and J 5 bases; nucleotides not matched to a gene: 1. This receptor was identified in a woman aged 18-29 years who had recovered from COVID-19. This chain links TRBV5-1 with TRBJ2-1; 8 bases are shared with TRBD1. The sequenced sample was PBMCs or T cells enriched from blood (not recorded which). Written as DNA, the CDR3 is TGCGCCAGCAGCTTGGGGACAGGGCACAATGAGCAGTTCTTC. Its translation: CASSLGTGHNEQFF. Looking up the rest from reference TRBV5-1 and TRBJ2-1 gives the full variable domain: KAGVTQTPRYLIKTRGQQVTLSCSPISGHRSVSWYQQTPGQGLQFLFEYFSETQRNKGNFPGRFSGRQFSNSRSEMNVSTLELGDSALYLCASSLGTGHNEQFFGPGTRLTVL.